The sequence of this T cell receptor beta chain was determined in a study of blood T cell repertoires in COVID-19. Original data processing: Amplification from reference gene primers served as the basis for estimated nucleated cell counts. TCRdb's copy holds only in-frame clones and misses some; the assay was immunoSEQ multiplex PCR. V and J calls and clone size come straight from that table; D and trimming were deduced from the DNA. The sample lists under 300,000 clones, 84% occurring once. Trimming cost V 4 bases and J 5 bases, with 12 bases left between them. The CDR3 has 14 amino acids. Germline CDR1 and CDR2: MNHEY and SMNVEV (reference sequence).

Material for sequencing was peripheral blood. J is TRBJ2-1 and V is TRBV27; unclear D gene. This clonotype was sampled from a man aged 50 to 59 with acute or convalescent COVID-19. The CDR3 is CASSWSGIHNEQFF. CDR3 bases: TGTGCCAGCAGTTGGAGTGGTATCCACAATGAGCAGTTCTTC.